This is a list of T cell receptor beta chains from one sample in a study of neurological immune-mediated disorders. From the 5' RACE reads, TCRdb called clonotypes with MiXCR, one entry per CDR3 protein. Of approximately 82,000 distinct CDR3 sequences in the sample, roughly 13% are singletons; the top ten hold approximately 6.8%. The specimen was PBMCs. The receptor set was obtained from a woman aged 45-59 years in good health. CDR3s include the opening cysteine and the closing phenylalanine or tryptophan. Fields, in order: D gene, clone size, J gene, V gene, CDR3 DNA, CDR3 protein. A D gene is named only where the DNA matches it firmly. Size values are once, few and many counts, or a class for expanded clones, and some rows have none.

D gene: TRBD1; clone size: many; J gene: TRBJ2-7; V gene: TRBV11-2; CDR3 DNA: TGTGCCAGCAGCGTCCGGGACAGCTACGAGCAGTACTTC; CDR3 protein: CASSVRDSYEQYF
D gene: TRBD1; clone size: many; J gene: TRBJ2-5; V gene: TRBV24-1; CDR3 DNA: TGTGCCACCAGTGAGGACAGGGGGGAGACCCAGTACTTC; CDR3 protein: CATSEDRGETQYF
D gene: .; clone size: many; J gene: TRBJ2-7; V gene: TRBV5-1; CDR3 DNA: TGCGCCAGCAGCGAGCGGACCGACTCCTACGAGCAGTACTTC; CDR3 protein: CASSERTDSYEQYF
D gene: .; clone size: many; J gene: TRBJ2-7; V gene: TRBV20-1; CDR3 DNA: TGCAGTGCTAGAGGTAGGGCTGGTGGGCCAGCCTACGAGCAGTACTTC; CDR3 protein: CSARGRAGGPAYEQYF
D gene: TRBD2; clone size: .; J gene: TRBJ2-1; V gene: TRBV6-5; CDR3 DNA: TGTGCCAGCAGTTTTCTAGCGGACACCTACAATGAGCAGTTCTTC; CDR3 protein: CASSFLADTYNEQFF
D gene: .; clone size: many; J gene: TRBJ1-2; V gene: TRBV20-1; CDR3 DNA: TGCAGTGCTAGTCGGGGTAACTATGGCTACACCTTC; CDR3 protein: CSASRGNYGYTF
D gene: .; clone size: many; J gene: TRBJ1-6; V gene: TRBV6-5; CDR3 DNA: TGTGCCAGCAGTCGAGATGGACCCCTCCACTTT; CDR3 protein: CASSRDGPLHF
D gene: .; clone size: .; J gene: TRBJ2-2; V gene: TRBV5-1; CDR3 DNA: TGCGCCAGCACCGACTCAGGGGGGGGGCGCGTCGGGGAGCTGTTTTTT; CDR3 protein: CASTDSGGGRVGELFF
D gene: TRBD2; clone size: once; J gene: TRBJ2-1; V gene: TRBV11-2; CDR3 DNA: TGTGCCAGCAGCGAAAATTGGCGGGAGCTTGCCTACAATGAGCAGTTCTTC; CDR3 protein: CASSENWRELAYNEQFF
D gene: .; clone size: many; J gene: TRBJ2-3; V gene: TRBV7-2; CDR3 DNA: TGTGCCAGCAGCTTAGCGATCGGAGCAGATACGCAGTATTTT; CDR3 protein: CASSLAIGADTQYF
D gene: TRBD1; clone size: .; J gene: TRBJ1-1; V gene: TRBV20-1; CDR3 DNA: TGCAGTGCTCCAATGCCGGGACAGTGGAACACTGAAGCTTTCTTT; CDR3 protein: CSAPMPGQWNTEAFF
D gene: .; clone size: many; J gene: TRBJ1-2; V gene: TRBV4-1; CDR3 DNA: TGCGCCAGCAGCCAAGCCGGGCAGGGACGAAGAGGCTACACCTTC; CDR3 protein: CASSQAGQGRRGYTF
D gene: .; clone size: .; J gene: TRBJ2-2; V gene: TRBV20-1; CDR3 DNA: TGCAGTGCTAGCATTGAAACCGGGGAGCTGTTTTTT; CDR3 protein: CSASIETGELFF
D gene: TRBD1; clone size: many; J gene: TRBJ1-2; V gene: TRBV7-2; CDR3 DNA: TGTGCCAGCAGCTACCCGGACAGGGGAAATGGCTACACCTTC; CDR3 protein: CASSYPDRGNGYTF
D gene: .; clone size: .; J gene: TRBJ2-1; V gene: TRBV20-1; CDR3 DNA: TGCAGTGCTCCAACCTGGAGAAGGGACAATGAGCAGTTCTTC; CDR3 protein: CSAPTWRRDNEQFF
D gene: .; clone size: .; J gene: TRBJ1-2; V gene: TRBV20-1; CDR3 DNA: TGCAGTGCTAGTACGACGGGGAAAAACTATGACTACACCTTC; CDR3 protein: CSASTTGKNYDYTF
D gene: .; clone size: many; J gene: TRBJ2-2; V gene: TRBV11-2; CDR3 DNA: TGTGCCAGCAGCTTGGCGGGGACCGGGGAGCTGTTTTTT; CDR3 protein: CASSLAGTGELFF
D gene: .; clone size: many; J gene: TRBJ1-1; V gene: TRBV7-3; CDR3 DNA: TGTGCCAGCAGCAAGACGGCGGGGGGCACTGAAGCTTTCTTT; CDR3 protein: CASSKTAGGTEAFF
D gene: TRBD1; clone size: many; J gene: TRBJ1-4; V gene: TRBV12-3/TRBV12-4; CDR3 DNA: TGTGCCAGCAGCAAAACTGTCCCGGGACAGGGATTAGGAAAACTGTTTTTT; CDR3 protein: CASSKTVPGQGLGKLFF
D gene: .; clone size: many; J gene: TRBJ2-3; V gene: TRBV15; CDR3 DNA: TGTGCCACCAGCAGCATTGAGGTAGCAGGCACAGATACGCAGTATTTT; CDR3 protein: CATSSIEVAGTDTQYF
D gene: TRBD1; clone size: many; J gene: TRBJ1-2; V gene: TRBV20-1; CDR3 DNA: TGCAGTGCTAGAAGCTCTAGACAGGGACGGGGCTACACCTTC; CDR3 protein: CSARSSRQGRGYTF
D gene: TRBD2; clone size: .; J gene: TRBJ2-1; V gene: TRBV10-1; CDR3 DNA: TGCGCCAGCAGTGAGCTTACTAGCGGGTCCGAGCAGTTCTTC; CDR3 protein: CASSELTSGSEQFF
D gene: TRBD2; clone size: many; J gene: TRBJ2-7; V gene: TRBV11-3; CDR3 DNA: TGTGCCAGCAGCTTAGTTGGGACTAGCGTCTACGAGCAGTACTTC; CDR3 protein: CASSLVGTSVYEQYF
D gene: TRBD2; clone size: few; J gene: TRBJ2-5; V gene: TRBV5-1; CDR3 DNA: TGCGCCAGCAGCCAAATGACTAGCGGGGGGAACCTGTACCAAGAGACCCAGTACTTC; CDR3 protein: CASSQMTSGGNLYQETQYF
D gene: .; clone size: many; J gene: TRBJ2-7; V gene: TRBV20-1; CDR3 DNA: TGCAGTGCTAGATCGGTACGCGATAAGGGGCCGTACGAGCAGTACTTC; CDR3 protein: CSARSVRDKGPYEQYF
D gene: .; clone size: many; J gene: TRBJ2-3; V gene: TRBV5-1; CDR3 DNA: TGCGCCAGCAGCGGAGTTGGGGGGACAGATACGCAGTATTTT; CDR3 protein: CASSGVGGTDTQYF
D gene: TRBD2; clone size: many; J gene: TRBJ2-2; V gene: TRBV5-1; CDR3 DNA: TGCGCCAGCAGCTTGCTAGGACTAGCGGGGGCCAACACCGGGGAGCTGTTTTTT; CDR3 protein: CASSLLGLAGANTGELFF
D gene: TRBD1; clone size: many; J gene: TRBJ2-5; V gene: TRBV2; CDR3 DNA: TGTGCCAGCAGTGAAAGGACAGGGGGCGCGTGGACCCAGTACTTC; CDR3 protein: CASSERTGGAWTQYF
D gene: TRBD1; clone size: many; J gene: TRBJ1-5; V gene: TRBV20-1; CDR3 DNA: TGCAGTGCTAGAGGACAGGGATGGCAGCCCCAGCATTTT; CDR3 protein: CSARGQGWQPQHF
D gene: .; clone size: many; J gene: TRBJ1-1; V gene: TRBV6-5; CDR3 DNA: TGTGCCAGCACCGAGGGGACATCGAACACTGAAGCTTTCTTT; CDR3 protein: CASTEGTSNTEAFF
D gene: TRBD2; clone size: many; J gene: TRBJ2-7; V gene: TRBV19; CDR3 DNA: TGTGCCAGTAGTGCCCCCAGGGAGCGGGGATCCGCCGAGCAGTACTTC; CDR3 protein: CASSAPRERGSAEQYF
D gene: .; clone size: .; J gene: TRBJ2-1; V gene: TRBV12-3/TRBV12-4; CDR3 DNA: TGTGCCAGCAGTCCCCCCCGGGATCCTCGGGGGCAGTTCTTC; CDR3 protein: CASSPPRDPRGQFF
D gene: .; clone size: many; J gene: TRBJ2-2; V gene: TRBV5-1; CDR3 DNA: TGCGCCAGCAGACTCGGACTAAACACCGGGGAGCTGTTTTTT; CDR3 protein: CASRLGLNTGELFF
D gene: TRBD2; clone size: many; J gene: TRBJ2-7; V gene: TRBV6-6; CDR3 DNA: TGTGCCAGCAGTTCCGCCTCTAGCGGGACAAACTACGAGCAGTACTTC; CDR3 protein: CASSSASSGTNYEQYF
D gene: .; clone size: .; J gene: TRBJ2-3; V gene: TRBV18; CDR3 DNA: TGTGCCAGCTCACCTTTACAAAACACAGATACGCAGTATTTT; CDR3 protein: CASSPLQNTDTQYF
D gene: TRBD1; clone size: many; J gene: TRBJ2-1; V gene: TRBV5-1; CDR3 DNA: TGCGCCAGCAGCTTCGGACAGGGCGGGGATGAGCAGTTCTTC; CDR3 protein: CASSFGQGGDEQFF